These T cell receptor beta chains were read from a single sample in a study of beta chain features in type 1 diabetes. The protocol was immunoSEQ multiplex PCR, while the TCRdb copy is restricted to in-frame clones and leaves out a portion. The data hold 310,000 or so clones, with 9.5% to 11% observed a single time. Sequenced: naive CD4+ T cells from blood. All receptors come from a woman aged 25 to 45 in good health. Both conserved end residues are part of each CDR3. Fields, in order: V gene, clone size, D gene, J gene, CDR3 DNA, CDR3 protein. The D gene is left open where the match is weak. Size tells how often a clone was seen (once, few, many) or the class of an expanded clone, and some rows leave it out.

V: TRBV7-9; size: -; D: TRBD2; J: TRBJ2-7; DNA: TGTGCCAGCAGCCCCCCGTTCGGGACTAGCGGTGCCTACGAGCAGTACTTC; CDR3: CASSPPFGTSGAYEQYF
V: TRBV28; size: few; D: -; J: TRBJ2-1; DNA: TGTGCCAGCAGCCGCACTGCGCTCCTCAATGAGCAGTTCTTC; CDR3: CASSRTALLNEQFF
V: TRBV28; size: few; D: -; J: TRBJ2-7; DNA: TGTGCCAGCCACCAGACGGGTACCCCCTACGAGCAGTACTTC; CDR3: CASHQTGTPYEQYF
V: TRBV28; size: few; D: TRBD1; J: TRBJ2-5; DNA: TGTGCCAGCAGTACCGGACAGGGGCCCCAAGAGACCCAGTACTTC; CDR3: CASSTGQGPQETQYF
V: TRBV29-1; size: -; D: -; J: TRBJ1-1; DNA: TGCAGCGTTGTAATTACAGTTACTGAAGCTTTCTTT; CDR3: CSVVITVTEAFF
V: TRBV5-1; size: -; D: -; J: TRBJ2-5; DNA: TGCGCCAGCAGCTTAAACTCCTTTCGGGAGACCCAGTACTTC; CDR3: CASSLNSFRETQYF
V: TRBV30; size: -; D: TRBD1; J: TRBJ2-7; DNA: TGTGCCTGGAGCTTGGGACAGTTCTACGAGCAGTACTTC; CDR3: CAWSLGQFYEQYF
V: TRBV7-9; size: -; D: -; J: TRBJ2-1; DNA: TGTGCCAGCAGCTATATCAATGAGCAGTTCTTC; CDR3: CASSYINEQFF
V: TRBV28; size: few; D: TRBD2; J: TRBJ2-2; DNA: TGTGCCAGCAGAGGCGGGAGGGCCCTCAACGGGGAGCTGTTTTTT; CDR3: CASRGGRALNGELFF
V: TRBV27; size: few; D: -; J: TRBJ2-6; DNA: TGTGCCAGCAGTCCGTCGAGCTCTGGGGCCAACGTCCTGACTTTC; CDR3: CASSPSSSGANVLTF
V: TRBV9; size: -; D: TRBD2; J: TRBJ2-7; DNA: TGTGCCAGCAGCGTAGGTGGTAGCGGGAGGTTTGAGAGGAAGTACTTC; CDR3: CASSVGGSGRFERKYF
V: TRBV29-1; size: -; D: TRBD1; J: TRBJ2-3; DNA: TGCAGCGTTGAAGGCCGGGACAGGGTTGGCACAGATACGCAGTATTTT; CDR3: CSVEGRDRVGTDTQYF
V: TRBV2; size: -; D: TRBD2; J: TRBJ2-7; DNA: TGTGCCAGCAGCGGCGGGGTAGCGGGGCCCTCCTACGAGCAGTACTTC; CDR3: CASSGGVAGPSYEQYF
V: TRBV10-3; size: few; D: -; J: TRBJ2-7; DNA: TGTGCCATCAGACAGGGCCTGATGTGGAATTACGAGCAGTACTTC; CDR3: CAIRQGLMWNYEQYF
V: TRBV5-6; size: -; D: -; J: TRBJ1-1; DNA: TGTGCCAGCAGCCCTGACACATTTAGGTACACTGAAGCTTTCTTT; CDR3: CASSPDTFRYTEAFF
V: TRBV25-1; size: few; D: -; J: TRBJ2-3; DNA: TGTGCCAGCAGACGCAACAGGGCAGTCACAGATACGCAGTATTTT; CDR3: CASRRNRAVTDTQYF
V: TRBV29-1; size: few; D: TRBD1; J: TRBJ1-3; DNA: TGCAGCGTGGCGGGACAGGGTGAAAACACCATATATTTT; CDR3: CSVAGQGENTIYF
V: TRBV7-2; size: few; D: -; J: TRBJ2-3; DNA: TGTGCCAGCAGCTTAGCATACACAGATACGCAGTATTTT; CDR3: CASSLAYTDTQYF
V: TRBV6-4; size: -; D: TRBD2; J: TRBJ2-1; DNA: TGTGCCAGCAGTAGACTAGCGGGAGGTAATGAGCAGTTCTTC; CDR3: CASSRLAGGNEQFF
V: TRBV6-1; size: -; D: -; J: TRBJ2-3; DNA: TGTGCCAGCAGTGAATGGAGGGATACGCAGTATTTT; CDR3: CASSEWRDTQYF
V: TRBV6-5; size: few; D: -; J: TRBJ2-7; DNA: TGTGCCAGCAGTTATAGTCCAGCGCGACCCTACGAGCAGTACTTC; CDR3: CASSYSPARPYEQYF
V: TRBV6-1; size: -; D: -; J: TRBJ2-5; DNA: TGTGCCAGCAGGGCCGTTGGGGGGCAAGAGACCCAGTACTTC; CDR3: CASRAVGGQETQYF
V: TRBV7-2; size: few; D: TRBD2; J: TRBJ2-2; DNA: TGTGCCGGGAGGCTAGCGGGAGAAGACACCGGGGAGCTGTTTTTT; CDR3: CAGRLAGEDTGELFF
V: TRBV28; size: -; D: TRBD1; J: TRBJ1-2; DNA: TGTGCCAGCAGTCTCGATCCCGGGACAGGGTTTGGCTACACCTTC; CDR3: CASSLDPGTGFGYTF
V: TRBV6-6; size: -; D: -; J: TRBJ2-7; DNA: TGTGCCAGCAGTTCACAATACGAGCAGTACTTC; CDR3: CASSSQYEQYF
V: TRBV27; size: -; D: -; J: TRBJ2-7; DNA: TGTGCCACGATTTCCGGGACTGCCGGGGGCGAGCAGTACTTC; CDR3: CATISGTAGGEQYF
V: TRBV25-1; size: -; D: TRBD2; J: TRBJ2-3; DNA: TGTGCCAGCAGCCCTGTCGCGGGAGTGGGCACAGATACGCAGTATTTT; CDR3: CASSPVAGVGTDTQYF
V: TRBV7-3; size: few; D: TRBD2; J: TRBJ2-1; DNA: TGTGCCAGCAGCGCACCAGGGACTAGCCCTTTCAATGAGCAGTTCTTC; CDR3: CASSAPGTSPFNEQFF
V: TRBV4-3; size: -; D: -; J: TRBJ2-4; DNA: TGCGCCAGCAGCCAAGATGACAGAAACATTCAGTACTTC; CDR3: CASSQDDRNIQYF
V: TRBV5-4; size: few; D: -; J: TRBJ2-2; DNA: TGTGCCAGCAGCTCACGGCCTTGGCTAGTCGATTCGGTCGGGGAGCTGTTTTTT; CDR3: CASSSRPWLVDSVGELFF
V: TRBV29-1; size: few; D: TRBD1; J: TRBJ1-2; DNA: TGCAGCGCAGGGAGGCAGGGGGCGGTTGGCTACACCTTC; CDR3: CSAGRQGAVGYTF
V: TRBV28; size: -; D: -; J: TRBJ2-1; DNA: TGTGCCAGCAGTCCCCTATATTCGATCTATGAGCAGTTCTTC; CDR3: CASSPLYSIYEQFF
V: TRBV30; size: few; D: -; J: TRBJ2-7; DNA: TGTGCCTGGACCCGACCTGGTAGCGGTCTCTCCTACGAGCAGTACTTC; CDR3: CAWTRPGSGLSYEQYF
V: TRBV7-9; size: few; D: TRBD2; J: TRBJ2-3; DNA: TGTGCCAGCAGCTTCTTGAGCGGGAGAGGGGGCACAGATACGCAGTATTTT; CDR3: CASSFLSGRGGTDTQYF
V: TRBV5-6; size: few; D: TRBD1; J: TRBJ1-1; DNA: TGTGCCAGCACTGTACTGACAGGGGGTTCCACTGAAGCTTTCTTT; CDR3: CASTVLTGGSTEAFF
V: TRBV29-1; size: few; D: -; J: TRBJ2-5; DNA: TGCAGCGTTGGGGGGCTAAAGGAGACCCAGTACTTC; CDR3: CSVGGLKETQYF
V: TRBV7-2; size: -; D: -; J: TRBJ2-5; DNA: TGCGCCAGCAGCCAAGACCGAGGGGAGACCCAGTACTTC; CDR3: CASSQDRGETQYF
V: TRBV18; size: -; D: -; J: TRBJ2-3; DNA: TGTGCCAGCTCACCCGGCGTGGTTAACGGGGATACGCAGTATTTT; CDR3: CASSPGVVNGDTQYF
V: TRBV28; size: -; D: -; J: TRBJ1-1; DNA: TGTGCCAGCAGCAGGAGGATGGAAGCTTTCTTT; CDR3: CASSRRMEAFF
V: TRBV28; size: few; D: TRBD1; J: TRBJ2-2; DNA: TGTGCCAGCAGTTCCGGACAGGGGGTCACCGGGGAGCTGTTTTTT; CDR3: CASSSGQGVTGELFF
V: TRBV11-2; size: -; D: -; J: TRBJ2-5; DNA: TGTGCCAGCAGCTTAGGGCGGAAGAGTTATCAAGAGACCCAGTACTTC; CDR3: CASSLGRKSYQETQYF